Below are 27 T cell receptor beta chains sequenced from a single sample in a study of cytomegalovirus exposure and HLA in healthy donors. Data came from immunoSEQ multiplex PCR; TCRdb stores just in-frame clones and leaves some out. The table includes about 150,000 clones, around 90% detected once. Sequencing was carried out using PBMCs. The receptors stem from a woman aged 18-35 years in good health and CMV-seropositive.

The V gene is TRBV4-3, the J gene TRBJ2-1, with 9 bases identical to TRBD2. Germline CDR1 LGHNA, CDR2 YSLEER. J gave up 7 bases and V 2 bases, and 9 bases lay outside the gene matches. This CDR3 has 16 residues. Here the CDR3 reads CASSQQREEIRNEQFF. The CDR3 DNA sequence: TGCGCCAGCAGCCAACAGCGGGAGGAAATTAGAAATGAGCAGTTCTTC.

The chain employs TRBV28 and TRBJ1-1; TRBD1 matches at 7 bases. The germline CDR1 and CDR2 sequences are MDHEN and SYDVKM. V gave up 6 bases and J gave up 1 base; unmatched junction bases: 5. This CDR3 comprises 14 residues. The CDR3, as DNA: TGTGCCAGCAGGAGACAGGGAGAGAACACTGAAGCTTTCTTT. Its translation: CASRRQGENTEAFF.

The rearrangement links TRBV9 to TRBJ2-6; 9 bases line up with TRBD2. This CDR3 contains 17 residues. The germline gives CDR1 SGDLS, CDR2 YYNGEE. The ends lost 1 base at V and 0 bases at J; junction bases unmatched: 2. CDR3 coding DNA: TGTGCCAGCAGCGTACGTAGCGGGAGCTCTGGGGCCAACGTCCTGACTTTC. It specifies CASSVRSGSSGANVLTF.

This clone has just one count. This chain links TRBV2 with TRBJ1-3, with D possibly TRBD1 on 6 matching bases. Germline V gene data show CDR1 as SNHLY and CDR2 as FYNNEI. Trimming took off 6 bases at V and 2 bases at J, with 14 bases between the two ends. This CDR3 has 15 amino acids. The CDR3 is CASRALRTAGNTIYF. Written as DNA, the CDR3 is TGTGCCAGCAGGGCGCTTCGGACAGCTGGAAACACCATATATTTT. Combining the CDR3 with reference TRBV2 and TRBJ1-3 gives the whole variable domain EPEVTQTPSHQVTQMGQEVILRCVPISNHLYFYWYRQILGQKVEFLVSFYNNEISEKSEIFDDQFSVERPDGSNFTLKIRSTKLEDSAMYFCASRALRTAGNTIYFGEGSWLTVV.

This clone appeared a single time. This chain links TRBV7-3 with TRBJ2-7; 7 nucleotides line up with TRBD2. J gave up 2 bases and V 3 bases, and 7 bases lay outside the gene matches. Germline V gives CDR1 SGHTA, CDR2 FQGTGA. This CDR3 has 15 amino acids. The CDR3 spells CASSFGLAAPYEQYF. CDR3 nucleotide sequence: TGTGCCAGCAGCTTCGGGCTAGCGGCCCCCTACGAGCAGTACTTC.

V and J are TRBV15 and TRBJ2-7; 7 bases agree with TRBD2. The CDR3 extends over 15 amino acids. Germline loops: CDR1 LNHNV, CDR2 YYDKDF (reference sequence). J gave up 2 bases and V 1 base, and 5 bases lay outside the gene matches. The CDR3 sequence is CATSRGGRVAYEQYF. In DNA form, the CDR3 reads TGTGCCACCAGCAGAGGAGGGAGGGTAGCCTACGAGCAGTACTTC.

The chain is built from TRBV5-1 and TRBJ1-2; no clear D. Germline V lookup: CDR1 SGHRS, CDR2 YFSETQ. The CDR3 is 15 residues long. V lost 1 base and J 2 bases, leaving 12 bases between the germline ends. CDR3 region: CASSLSSGFNYGYTF. CDR3 in DNA: TGCGCCAGCAGCTTGTCGTCTGGCTTCAACTATGGCTACACCTTC.

The chain uses TRBV5-6 and TRBJ2-1; D possibly corresponds to TRBD1 (5 bases). This CDR3 has 13 residues. Germline CDR1 and CDR2: SGHDT and YYEEEE. The ends were cut back, 2 bases at V and 8 bases at J, with 11 bases in the middle. The CDR3 region has the DNA TGTGCCAGCAGCTTCCAGGGAAGGTATGAGCAGTTCTTC. It is translated as CASSFQGRYEQFF.

The chain employs TRBV5-4 and TRBJ2-7; D may be TRBD2 (6 bases). Looked up from germline, CDR1 is SGHNT and CDR2 is YYREEE (reference sequence). V gave up 1 base and J gave up 3 bases, with 11 bases separating them. This CDR3 spans 14 amino acids. CDR3 protein: CASSLMARDYEQYF. CDR3 DNA: TGTGCCAGCAGCTTGATGGCGCGGGACTACGAGCAGTACTTC.

J is TRBJ1-3 and V is TRBV5-1, with 9 bases aligning to TRBD1. Trimming at V came to 4 bases and at J to 0 bases, leaving 5 bases not matched to a gene. Germline V gives CDR1 SGHRS, CDR2 YFSETQ. This CDR3 has 16 residues. Here the CDR3 reads CASSRTGVNSGNTIYF. Written as DNA, the CDR3 is TGCGCCAGCAGCAGGACAGGGGTTAACTCTGGAAACACCATATATTTT.

Only a few counts were recorded for this clone. The chain recombines TRBV5-1 with TRBJ2-2; no firm D call. CDR1 and CDR2 from the germline V gene are SGHRS and YFSETQ. The germline V and J ends were trimmed by 0 bases and 6 bases, with 6 bases remaining between them. The CDR3 length is 13 residues. The CDR3 nucleotides are TGCGCCAGCAGCTTGGTTTTCGCCGGGGAGCTGTTTTTT. It is translated as CASSLVFAGELFF.

This CDR3 reads CASTFPGQGQETQYF. The CDR3 coding sequence is TGTGCCAGCACATTCCCGGGACAGGGGCAAGAGACCCAGTACTTC. The rearrangement uses TRBV18 and TRBJ2-5; 10 positions match TRBD1. The CDR3 length is 15 residues. Per germline, CDR1 KGHSH and CDR2 LQKENI. J lost 2 bases, V lost 8 bases, and 8 bases had no gene match.

The chain links TRBV18 to TRBJ1-2, with no clear D. The CDR3 spans 15 residues. Per germline, CDR1 KGHSH and CDR2 LQKENI. V gave up 3 bases and J gave up 8 bases, with 19 bases separating them. CDR3 bases: TGTGCCAGCTCACCCATGGTCAGCGAACCGGGGGGCTACACCTTC. Protein product: CASSPMVSEPGGYTF. Full variable domain (rest looked up from reference TRBV18 and TRBJ1-2): NAGVMQNPRHLVRRRGQEARLRCSPMKGHSHVYWYRQLPEEGLKFMVYLQKENIIDESGMPKERFSAEFPKEGPSILRIQQVVRGDSAAYFCASSPMVSEPGGYTFGSGTRLTVV.

The chain uses TRBV11-2 and TRBJ2-3; 14 nucleotides line up with TRBD2. CDR3 size: 17 residues. Looked up from germline, CDR1 is SGHAT and CDR2 is FQNNGV. V dropped 5 bases and J dropped 5; count of bases not matched to a gene: 9. CDR3 nucleotide sequence: TGTGCCAGCAGCCCTCGACTAGCGGGAGGGCCTTTAGATACGCAGTATTTT. This sequence encodes CASSPRLAGGPLDTQYF.

This chain links TRBV29-1 with TRBJ1-2, with a weak D call TRBD1 (6 bases). Germline V gene sequence: CDR1 SQVTM, CDR2 ANQGSEA. The length of the CDR3 is 14 residues. V lost 1 base to trimming and J lost 5 bases, with 14 bases between them. CDR3 region: CSVEVGGGRYGYTF. As DNA, the CDR3 is TGCAGCGTTGAAGTAGGGGGGGGTCGTTATGGCTACACCTTC.

The chain carries TRBV9 and TRBJ2-5, with 9 bases fitting TRBD1. The CDR3 extends over 15 amino acids. Germline V lookup: CDR1 SGDLS, CDR2 YYNGEE. Trimming removed 0 bases from V and 9 bases from J; junction bases left unmatched: 9. The CDR3 sequence is CASSVVGDRGASQYF. The CDR3 DNA follows: TGTGCCAGCAGCGTAGTAGGAGACAGGGGGGCCTCCCAGTACTTC.

This rearrangement joins TRBV2 to TRBJ2-2, with 9 bases fitting TRBD2. The length of the CDR3 is 15 residues. Germline-derived CDR1 and CDR2 are SNHLY and FYNNEI. V trimming: 3 bases; J trimming: 6 bases; junction bases outside the gene matches: 5. Written as DNA, the CDR3 is TGTGCCAGCAGTGAGGGACTAGCAGTAGCCGGGGAGCTGTTTTTT. Residues: CASSEGLAVAGELFF.

The rearrangement joins TRBV4-1 to TRBJ2-3, with D maybe TRBD2 (6 bases). The V end lost 0 bases, the J end lost 0 bases, and 16 bases lay between the germline ends. The germline V gene encodes CDR1 MGHRA and CDR2 YSYEKL. This CDR3 region has 18 residues. The CDR3 spells CASSQDPNSGASTDTQYF. The CDR3 bases are TGCGCCAGCAGCCAAGACCCAAATAGCGGAGCCAGCACAGATACGCAGTATTTT.

V is TRBV29-1 and J is TRBJ1-2, with D unresolved. CDR3 length: 9 residues. Germline-derived CDR1 and CDR2 are SQVTM and ANQGSEA. V was cut by 3 bases and J by 12 bases, with 8 bases left in between. The CDR3 reads CSVDGRNTF. The DNA of the CDR3 is TGCAGCGTTGACGGTCGAAACACCTTC.

This chain connects TRBV9 to TRBJ2-2; 9 bases fit TRBD2. CDR1 is SGDLS, CDR2 YYNGEE, per germline. The V segment lost 0 bases and the J segment 5 bases; nucleotides outside the gene matches: 8. CDR3 length: 17 amino acids. This CDR3 is CASSVGPGLASTGELFF. DNA for the CDR3: TGTGCCAGCAGCGTAGGGCCGGGACTAGCCTCGACCGGGGAGCTGTTTTTT.

The chain uses TRBV5-1 and TRBJ1-2, with 9 positions matching TRBD1. Germline CDR1 reads SGHRS; CDR2 reads YFSETQ. The ends lost 0 bases at V and 4 bases at J; junction bases unmatched: 4. The CDR3 sequence is 15 residues long. The CDR3 coding sequence is TGCGCCAGCAGCTTGGGTCCGGGACAGGGCTATGGCTACACCTTC. Translation: CASSLGPGQGYGYTF.

The chain recombines TRBV7-2 with TRBJ1-5; TRBD1 agrees at 7 bases. The CDR3 is 14 amino acids. Germline CDR1 reads SGHTA; CDR2 reads FQGNSA. V lost 6 bases to trimming and J lost 4 bases; unmatched junction nucleotides: 6. The CDR3 DNA reads as TGTGCCAGCAGGATCACAGGGGTGAATCAGCCCCAGCATTTT. This encodes CASRITGVNQPQHF.

The gene calls are TRBV6-6 and TRBJ2-7; tentative D call: TRBD1 (5 bases). The CDR3 covers 12 residues. V was trimmed by 4 bases and J by 3 bases, leaving 7 bases between them. Germline lookup yields CDR1 MNHNY and CDR2 SVGAGI (reference sequence). This chain's CDR3 is CASSSGHYEQYF. The DNA for the CDR3 is TGTGCCAGCAGTTCCGGACACTACGAGCAGTACTTC.

The chain employs TRBV18 and TRBJ2-5, with 7 bases identical to TRBD1. The germline CDR1 and CDR2 sequences are KGHSH and LQKENI. The CDR3 length is 13 residues. V shed 1 base, J shed 4 bases, and the junction held 0 bases outside the gene matches. CDR3 amino acids: CASSPQGAETQYF. The CDR3 bases are TGTGCCAGCTCACCACAGGGGGCAGAGACCCAGTACTTC. Complete variable domain (other parts from reference TRBV18 and TRBJ2-5): NAGVMQNPRHLVRRRGQEARLRCSPMKGHSHVYWYRQLPEEGLKFMVYLQKENIIDESGMPKERFSAEFPKEGPSILRIQQVVRGDSAAYFCASSPQGAETQYFGPGTRLLVL.

The chain combines TRBV6-5 with TRBJ1-5; D is unresolved. Germline CDR1 and CDR2: MNHEY and SVGAGI. This CDR3 is built from 12 residues. V lost 4 bases to trimming and J lost 9 bases, with 10 bases between them. CDR3 amino acids: CASSSRRGPQHF. In nucleotides, the CDR3 is TGTGCCAGCAGTTCCCGACGGGGGCCCCAGCATTTT.

The chain couples TRBV4-1 to TRBJ2-7; TRBD2 agrees at 8 bases. The CDR3 has 15 residues. Per germline, CDR1 MGHRA and CDR2 YSYEKL. V gave up 6 bases and J gave up 6 bases; unmatched junction bases: 13. The CDR3 DNA follows: TGCGCCAGCAGTCCGTCCTGGGAGCGGGAGTTCGAGCAGTACTTC. Its translation: CASSPSWEREFEQYF.

This clone was recorded only once. The chain couples TRBV6-1 to TRBJ1-2; the match to TRBD1 covers 8 bases. CDR3 size: 14 residues. J was trimmed by 3 bases and V by 6 bases; bases with no gene match: 6. From germline, CDR1 is MNHNS and CDR2 SASEGT. The CDR3 DNA sequence: TGTGCCAGCAGGCTGACAGGGGAAGACTATGGCTACACCTTC. Its translation is CASRLTGEDYGYTF.